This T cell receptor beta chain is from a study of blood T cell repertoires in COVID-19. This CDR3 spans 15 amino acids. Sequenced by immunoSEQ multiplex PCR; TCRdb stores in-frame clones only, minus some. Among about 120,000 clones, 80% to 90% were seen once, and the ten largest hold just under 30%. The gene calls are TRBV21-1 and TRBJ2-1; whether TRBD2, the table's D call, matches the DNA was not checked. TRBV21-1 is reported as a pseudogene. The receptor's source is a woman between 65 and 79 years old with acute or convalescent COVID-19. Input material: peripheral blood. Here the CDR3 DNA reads TGTGCCAGCAGCAAAGCTGGCGGGGGGGACAATGAGCAGTTCTTC. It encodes CASSKAGGGDNEQFF.